This T cell receptor beta chain was identified in a study of T-cell memory formation after mild COVID-19. Study-wide points: Whereas later expanders leaned CD4+, clones contracting day 15 to 85 showed a balanced CD4/CD8 makeup. Second-wave clones peaking on day 37 lacked confirmed SARS-CoV-2 specificity.

The authors produced TCR alpha and TCR beta cDNA libraries with sample barcodes and UMIs by 5'RACE using constant-segment primers. TCRdb itself ran the 5' RACE reads through MiXCR, one entry per CDR3 protein. The top ten hold about 20% of the sample, which has just over 350,000 distinct CDR3 sequences, roughly an eighth seen once. V lost 6 bases and J 1 base, leaving 4 bases between the germline ends. The CDR3 consists of 13 residues. Germline assignment: CDR1 ENHRY and CDR2 SYGVKD. Comment on this clonotype: Its antigen is unidentified.

The chain carries TRBV10-3 and TRBJ2-6; D uncertain. The sequenced sample was PBMCs or a T cell subset sorted from them (not recorded which). This TCR came from a man aged 18 to 30 who had mild COVID-19 (a few samples of this study predate the infection). Cell type and time point are not known. The CDR3 loop reads CAIRGSGANVLTF. CDR3 coding DNA: TGTGCCATCAGGGGTTCTGGGGCCAACGTCCTGACTTTC.